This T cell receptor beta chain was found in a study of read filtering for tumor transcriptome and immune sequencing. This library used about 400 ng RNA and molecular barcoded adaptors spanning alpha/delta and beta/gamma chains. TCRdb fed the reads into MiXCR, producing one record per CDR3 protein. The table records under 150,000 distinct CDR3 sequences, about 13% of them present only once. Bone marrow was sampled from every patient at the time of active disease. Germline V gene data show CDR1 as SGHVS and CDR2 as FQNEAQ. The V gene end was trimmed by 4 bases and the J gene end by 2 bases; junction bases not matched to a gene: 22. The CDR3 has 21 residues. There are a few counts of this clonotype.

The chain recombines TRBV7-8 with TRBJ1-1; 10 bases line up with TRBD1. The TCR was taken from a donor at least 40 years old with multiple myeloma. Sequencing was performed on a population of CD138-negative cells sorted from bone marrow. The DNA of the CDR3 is TGTGCCAGCAGCTCTCTTACCACGACAGGGGGCAAGTTCCTCGACAACACTGAAGCTTTCTTT. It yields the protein CASSSLTTTGGKFLDNTEAFF.